This note documents a single T cell receptor beta chain sequence. The antigen is not known. This sample is part of a study of regulatory T cells in long-lasting Graves disease. General study results and limits: Persistent disease was associated with favored TRBV28 usage and with favored use of TRBJ1-2 and TRBJ2-5.

CDR3 size: 14 residues. The V gene's germline CDR1 is MNHEY and CDR2 SVGEGT. V trimming: 9 bases; J trimming: 7 bases; junction bases outside the gene matches: 5. Time point given: newly diagnosed GD, antithyroid drugs for less than 3 months. Generation of the TCR library employed RNA extracted from PBMCs. Researchers made TCR beta libraries by using iRepertoire HTBI primers and running Arm-PCR on CDR3 regions. Each CDR3 protein is one row after TCRdb ran MiXCR on the multiplex PCR reads. This table has around 450,000 distinct CDR3 sequences, around 15% appearing once. These same data were also listed under a study on T cells in Graves' hyperthyroidism and ophthalmopathy. Per that study: Graves' hyperthyroidism qualified as stable when ophthalmopathy did not progress within 18 months.

The material was peripheral blood mononuclear cells (PBMCs), obtained at new diagnosis, from a patient treated with antithyroid drugs. This TCR derives from a man aged 35 to 55 with Graves disease. V is TRBV6-2 or TRBV6-3 and J is TRBJ2-1; 14 bases align to TRBD2. The CDR3 here is CASGTSGRVNEQFF. DNA of the CDR3: TGTGCCAGTGGGACTAGCGGGAGAGTAAATGAGCAGTTCTTC.